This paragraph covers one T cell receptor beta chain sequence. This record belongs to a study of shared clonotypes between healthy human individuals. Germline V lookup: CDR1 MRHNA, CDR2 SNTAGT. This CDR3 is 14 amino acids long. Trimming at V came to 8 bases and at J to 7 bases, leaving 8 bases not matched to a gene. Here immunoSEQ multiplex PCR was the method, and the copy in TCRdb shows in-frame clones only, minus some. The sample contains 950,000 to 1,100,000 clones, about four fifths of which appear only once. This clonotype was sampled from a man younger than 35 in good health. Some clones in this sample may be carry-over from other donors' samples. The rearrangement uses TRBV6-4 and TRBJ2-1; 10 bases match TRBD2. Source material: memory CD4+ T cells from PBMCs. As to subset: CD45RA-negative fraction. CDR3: CASGSSGSRNEQFF. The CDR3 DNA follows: TGTGCCAGCGGGTCTAGCGGGAGTAGGAATGAGCAGTTCTTC.